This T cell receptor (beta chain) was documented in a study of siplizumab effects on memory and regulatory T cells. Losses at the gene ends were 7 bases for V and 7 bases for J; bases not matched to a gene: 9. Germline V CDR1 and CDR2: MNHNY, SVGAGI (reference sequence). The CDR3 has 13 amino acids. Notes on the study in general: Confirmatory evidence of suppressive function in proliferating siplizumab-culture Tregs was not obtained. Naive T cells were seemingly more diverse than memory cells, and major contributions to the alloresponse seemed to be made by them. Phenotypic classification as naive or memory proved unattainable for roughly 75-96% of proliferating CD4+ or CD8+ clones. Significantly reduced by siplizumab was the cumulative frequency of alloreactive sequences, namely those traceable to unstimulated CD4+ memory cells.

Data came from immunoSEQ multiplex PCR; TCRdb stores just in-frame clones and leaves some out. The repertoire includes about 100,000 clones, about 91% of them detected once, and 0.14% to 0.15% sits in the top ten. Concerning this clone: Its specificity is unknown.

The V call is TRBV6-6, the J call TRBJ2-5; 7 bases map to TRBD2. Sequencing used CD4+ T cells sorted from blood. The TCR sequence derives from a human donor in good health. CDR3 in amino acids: CASTLREAGTQYF. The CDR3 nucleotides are TGTGCCAGCACCCTCCGGGAGGCAGGGACCCAGTACTTC.